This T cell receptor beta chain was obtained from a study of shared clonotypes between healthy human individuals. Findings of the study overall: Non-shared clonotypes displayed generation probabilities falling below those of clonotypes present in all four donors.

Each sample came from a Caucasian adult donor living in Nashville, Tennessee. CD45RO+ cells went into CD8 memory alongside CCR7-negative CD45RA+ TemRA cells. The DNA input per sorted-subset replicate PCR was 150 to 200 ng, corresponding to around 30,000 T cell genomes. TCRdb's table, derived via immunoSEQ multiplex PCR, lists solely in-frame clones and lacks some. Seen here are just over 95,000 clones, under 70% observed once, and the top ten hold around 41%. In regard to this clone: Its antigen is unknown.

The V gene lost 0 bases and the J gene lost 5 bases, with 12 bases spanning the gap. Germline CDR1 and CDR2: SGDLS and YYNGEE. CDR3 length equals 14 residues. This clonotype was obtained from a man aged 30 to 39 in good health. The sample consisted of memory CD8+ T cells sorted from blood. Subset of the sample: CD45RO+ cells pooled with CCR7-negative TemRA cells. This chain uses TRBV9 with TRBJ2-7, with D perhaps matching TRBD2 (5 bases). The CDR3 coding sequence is TGTGCCAGCAGCGTAGGAGCGGCCGGGAACGAGCAGTACTTC. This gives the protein CASSVGAAGNEQYF. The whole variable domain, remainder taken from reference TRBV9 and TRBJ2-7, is DSGVTQTPKHLITATGQRVTLRCSPRSGDLSVYWYQQSLDQGLQFLIQYYNGEERAKGNILERFSAQQFPDLHSELNLSSLELGDSALYFCASSVGAAGNEQYFGPGTRLTVT.